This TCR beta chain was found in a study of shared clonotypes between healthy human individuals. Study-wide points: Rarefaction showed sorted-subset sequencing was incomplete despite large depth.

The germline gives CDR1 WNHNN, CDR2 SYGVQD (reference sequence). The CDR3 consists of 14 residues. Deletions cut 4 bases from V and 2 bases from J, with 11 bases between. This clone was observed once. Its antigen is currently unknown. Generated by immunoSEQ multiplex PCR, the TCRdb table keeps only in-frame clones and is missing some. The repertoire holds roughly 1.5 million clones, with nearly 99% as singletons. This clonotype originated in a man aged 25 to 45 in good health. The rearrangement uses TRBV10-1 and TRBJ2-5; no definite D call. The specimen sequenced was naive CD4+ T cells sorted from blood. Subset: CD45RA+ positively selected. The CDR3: CASSADEIQETQYF. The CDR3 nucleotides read TGCGCCAGCAGTGCGGACGAGATACAAGAGACCCAGTACTTC.